This T cell receptor (beta chain) emerged from a study of prognosis after radiotherapy for stage I lung cancer. Findings and caveats of the study: Frequencies of TRBV and TRBJ gene use reportedly varied by whether patients had metastases. Median unique TCR clone counts of approximately 9,600 versus 7,200 showed a fall after stereotactic body radiation therapy. Patients developing distant metastases showed lower Shannon entropy after stereotactic body radiation therapy.

Each of the patients had no lymph node involvement on CT and PET/CT and no prior chemotherapy, radiotherapy or other malignancies. This clonotype was recorded at least ten times. Its specificity is not known. V shed 0 bases and J shed 4 bases, with 15 bases lying between them. The CDR3 is made up of 16 amino acids. CDR1 is LNHNV, CDR2 YYDKDF, per germline (reference sequence). Two-round multiplex PCR amplified TCR beta CDR3 from genomic DNA. For every TRBV and TRBJ gene, a specific primer was used in first-round PCR. Via MiXCR, TCRdb re-called the multiplex PCR reads, giving one row per CDR3 protein. The data hold 25,000 to 35,000 distinct CDR3 sequences, with about half observed a single time.

The material sequenced was PBMCs, taken before or after stereotactic body radiation therapy (not recorded which). The clonotype was recovered from a donor over 45 with non-small cell lung cancer. The chain links TRBV15 to TRBJ1-2, with D uncertain. The CDR3 DNA follows: TGTGCCACCAGCAGAGAATTTGGGGTTGGGAGCTATGGCTACACCTTC. Its translation is CATSREFGVGSYGYTF.